This entry describes one T cell receptor (beta chain). Its antigen is unknown. It was with 60 Vbeta and 13 Jbeta primers that the PCR ran. Using immunoSEQ multiplex PCR, the repertoire was profiled, and TCRdb retains in-frame clones only, with some absent. This table holds 270,000 or so clones, 86% found once. This sample was taken from a study of cytomegalovirus exposure and HLA in healthy donors. Overall study results and limits: Follow-up analysis later connected one missense variant in DCLRE1C with trimming of TCR beta V- and J-genes. TCR beta sequences reportedly predicted the HLA-A and HLA-B alleles of most subjects accurately.

V lost 3 bases and J lost 2; bases outside the gene matches: 4. This CDR3 comprises 16 residues. The germline gives CDR1 SGHRS, CDR2 YFSETQ. The sequence came from a man aged 40-49 years in good health and CMV-seropositive. The chain carries TRBV5-1 and TRBJ2-1; TRBD2 matches 11 bases. The sample consisted of PBMCs. The CDR3 region is CASSSGTSGPYNEQFF. The CDR3 bases are TGCGCCAGCAGCTCCGGGACTAGCGGACCCTACAATGAGCAGTTCTTC.